The source of this TCR beta chain is a study of technical replicates of blood from several donors. Only in-frame clones appear in the TCRdb table, and some are missing; sequencing was by immunoSEQ multiplex PCR. This table holds 70,000 to 95,000 clones, just under 95% found once. Germline V gives CDR1 MGHRA, CDR2 YSYEKL. The CDR3 contains 17 residues. Trimming removed 5 bases from V and 8 bases from J, with 24 bases in between. This clone was observed a single time. The material sequenced was T cells isolated from PBMCs. The clonotype comes from a human donor in good health. The chain uses TRBV4-1 and TRBJ1-4, with D perhaps TRBD1 (6 bases). The CDR3 region is CASSAGVVNGFEEKLFF. In DNA form, the CDR3 reads TGCGCCAGCAGCGCAGGGGTGGTGAATGGTTTTGAGGAAAAACTGTTTTTT.